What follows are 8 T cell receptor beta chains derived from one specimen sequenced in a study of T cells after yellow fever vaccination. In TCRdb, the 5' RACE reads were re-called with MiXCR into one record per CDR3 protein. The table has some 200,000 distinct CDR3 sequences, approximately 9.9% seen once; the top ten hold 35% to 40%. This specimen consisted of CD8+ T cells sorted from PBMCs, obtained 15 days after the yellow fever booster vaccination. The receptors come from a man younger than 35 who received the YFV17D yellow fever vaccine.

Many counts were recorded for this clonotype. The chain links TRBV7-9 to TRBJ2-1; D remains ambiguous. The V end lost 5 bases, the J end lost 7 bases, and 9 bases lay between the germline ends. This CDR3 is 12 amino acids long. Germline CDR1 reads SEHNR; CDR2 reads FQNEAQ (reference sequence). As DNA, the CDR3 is TGTGCCAGCAGCACACAGCCAAATGAGCAGTTCTTC. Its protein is CASSTQPNEQFF.

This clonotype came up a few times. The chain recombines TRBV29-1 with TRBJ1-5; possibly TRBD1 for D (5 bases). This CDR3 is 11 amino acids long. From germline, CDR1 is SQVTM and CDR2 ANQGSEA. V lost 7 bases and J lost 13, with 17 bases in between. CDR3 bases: TGCAGCGCTGTATTCCTGGGGACGCAGCATTTT. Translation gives CSAVFLGTQHF.

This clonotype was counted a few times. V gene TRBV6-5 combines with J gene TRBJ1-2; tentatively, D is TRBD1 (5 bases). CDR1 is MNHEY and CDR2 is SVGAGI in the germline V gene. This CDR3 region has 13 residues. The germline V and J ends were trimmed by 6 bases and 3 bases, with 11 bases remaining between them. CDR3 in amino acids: CASSYGGDYGYTF. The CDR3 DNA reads TGTGCCAGCAGCTACGGAGGGGACTATGGCTACACCTTC.

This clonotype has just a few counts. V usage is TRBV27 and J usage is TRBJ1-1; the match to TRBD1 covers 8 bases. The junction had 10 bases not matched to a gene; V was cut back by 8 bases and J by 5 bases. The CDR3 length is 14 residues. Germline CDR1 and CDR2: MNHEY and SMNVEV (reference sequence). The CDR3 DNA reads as TGTGCCAGCCGATTCGGACAGGGTGGAACTGAAGCTTTCTTT. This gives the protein CASRFGQGGTEAFF.

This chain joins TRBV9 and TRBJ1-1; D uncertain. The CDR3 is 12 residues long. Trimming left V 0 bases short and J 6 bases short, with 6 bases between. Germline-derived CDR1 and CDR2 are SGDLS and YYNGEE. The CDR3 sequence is CASSVGGAEAFF. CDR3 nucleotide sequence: TGTGCCAGCAGCGTAGGTGGGGCTGAAGCTTTCTTT.

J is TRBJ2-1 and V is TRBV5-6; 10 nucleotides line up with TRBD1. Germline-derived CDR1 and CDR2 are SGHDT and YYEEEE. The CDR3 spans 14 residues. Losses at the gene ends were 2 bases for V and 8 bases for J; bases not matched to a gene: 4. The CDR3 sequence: CASSFGTGDYEQFF. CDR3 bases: TGTGCCAGCAGCTTCGGGACAGGGGATTATGAGCAGTTCTTC.

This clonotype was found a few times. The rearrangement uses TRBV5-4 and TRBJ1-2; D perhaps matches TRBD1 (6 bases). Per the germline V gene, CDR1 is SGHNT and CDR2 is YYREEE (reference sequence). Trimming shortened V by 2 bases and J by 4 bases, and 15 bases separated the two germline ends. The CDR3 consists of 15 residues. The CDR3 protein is CASSLGQSIGYGYTF. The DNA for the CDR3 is TGTGCCAGCAGCTTAGGACAGTCTATCGGCTATGGCTACACCTTC.

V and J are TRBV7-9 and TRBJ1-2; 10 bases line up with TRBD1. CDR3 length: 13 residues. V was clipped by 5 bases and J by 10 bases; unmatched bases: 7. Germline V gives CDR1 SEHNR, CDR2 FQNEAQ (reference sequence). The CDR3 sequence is CASSPGQGSVYTF. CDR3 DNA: TGTGCCAGCAGCCCGGGACAGGGGTCCGTCTACACCTTC.